A single sample gave rise to the 25 T cell receptor beta chains below, sequenced in a study of blood T cell repertoires in COVID-19. TCRdb keeps only in-frame clones here, not all; method: immunoSEQ multiplex PCR. The table records some 150,000 clones, roughly 87% of them present only once. Sequenced: peripheral blood. These receptors came from a woman in her fifties or sixties who had recovered from COVID-19.

This sequence joins TRBV5-5 and TRBJ2-7; no definite D call. The CDR3 runs 14 residues. The ends were cut back, 4 bases at V and 3 bases at J, with 14 bases in the middle. Per germline, CDR1 SGHKS and CDR2 YYEKEE (reference sequence). This CDR3 is CASSTGPGVYEQYF. CDR3 nucleotides: TGTGCCAGCAGCACCGGCCCGGGTGTCTACGAGCAGTACTTC.

This clone was counted only a few times. The rearrangement joins TRBV3-1 (or the pseudogene TRBV3-2) to TRBJ1-6; D unresolved. Germline V lookup: CDR1 LGHDT, CDR2 YNNKEL (reference sequence). The CDR3 runs to 14 residues. The ends were cut back, 4 bases at V and 7 bases at J, with 11 bases in the middle. CDR3 nucleotides: TGTGCCAGCAGCCCGGGTCAGAGAAATTCACCCCTCCACTTT. Translated: CASSPGQRNSPLHF.

The rearrangement uses TRBV5-1 and TRBJ1-4; D might be TRBD1 (6 bases). V was pared by 0 bases and J by 6 bases, with 18 bases between. Germline V gene data show CDR1 as SGHRS and CDR2 as YFSETQ. There are 17 residues in the CDR3. The CDR3 reads CASSLEFTGGLDEKLFF. The CDR3 region has the DNA TGCGCCAGCAGCTTGGAGTTTACGGGGGGCCTCGATGAAAAACTGTTTTTT.

The chain is built from TRBV19 and TRBJ1-3; TRBD1 aligns across 8 bases. This CDR3 region has 14 residues. The germline gives CDR1 LNHDA, CDR2 SQIVND (reference sequence). V was pared by 10 bases and J by 1 base, with 6 bases of the junction left unmatched. The CDR3, as DNA: TGTGCCACACACAGGGGGACGTCTGGAAACACCATATATTTT. As protein: CATHRGTSGNTIYF.

The gene calls are TRBV4-1 and TRBJ2-3; 13 nucleotides align to TRBD2. The germline V gene has CDR1 MGHRA and CDR2 YSYEKL. The trim removed 1 base at V and 2 bases at J, leaving 3 bases unmatched. The CDR3 contains 17 residues. This CDR3 reads CASSQGTSGGATDTQYF. The CDR3 DNA reads TGCGCCAGCAGCCAAGGCACTAGCGGGGGGGCCACAGATACGCAGTATTTT.

The gene calls are TRBV2 and TRBJ1-2; 9 bases align to TRBD1. V shed 5 bases and J 0 bases; nucleotides not matched to a gene: 16. Germline CDR1 reads SNHLY; CDR2 reads FYNNEI. The CDR3 contains 19 residues. The CDR3 sequence: CASSFLSPGQGAPNYGYTF. The DNA for the CDR3 is TGTGCCAGCAGTTTTCTATCCCCGGGACAGGGAGCGCCTAACTATGGCTACACCTTC.

The rearrangement uses TRBV27 and TRBJ2-3; D is possibly TRBD2 (6 bases). Germline loops: CDR1 MNHEY, CDR2 SMNVEV (reference sequence). This CDR3 contains 14 residues. Between the trimmed V and J ends, which lost 5 bases and 2 bases, there was a span of 11 bases. The CDR3 loop reads CASSPGDITDTQYF. As DNA, the CDR3 is TGTGCCAGCAGTCCGGGGGATATCACAGATACGCAGTATTTT.

The J gene is TRBJ1-2, the V gene TRBV4-2; D gene ambiguous. Germline V gives CDR1 LGHNA, CDR2 YNFKEQ. Trimming left V 0 bases short and J 5 bases short, with 4 bases between. This CDR3 is built from 12 residues. CDR3 protein: CASSQDQYGYTF. DNA of the CDR3: TGTGCCAGCAGCCAAGACCAGTATGGCTACACCTTC.

This CDR3 reads CASSQDRGQRTNEKLFF. CDR3 nucleotides: TGTGCCAGCAGTCAGGACAGGGGGCAACGAACTAATGAAAAACTGTTTTTT. V gene TRBV28 combines with J gene TRBJ1-4; 11 nucleotides align to TRBD1. The CDR3 runs to 17 residues. CDR1 is MDHEN and CDR2 is SYDVKM in the germline V gene. V was pared by 5 bases and J by 1 base, with 6 bases of the junction left unmatched.

This clone was found once. The gene calls are TRBV28 and TRBJ1-5, with D possibly being TRBD1 (6 bases). Looked up from germline, CDR1 is MDHEN and CDR2 is SYDVKM. Deletions cut 9 bases from V and 0 bases from J, with 15 bases between. The CDR3 has 15 amino acids. The chain's CDR3 is CASLSGAYSNQPQHF. CDR3 coding DNA: TGTGCCAGTTTATCAGGGGCCTATAGCAATCAGCCCCAGCATTTT.

The V gene is TRBV27, the J gene TRBJ2-1, with TRBD2 matching over 9 bases. CDR1 is MNHEY and CDR2 is SMNVEV in the germline V gene (reference sequence). With 4 bases clipped from V and 12 bases from J, the junction kept 10 bases outside the gene matches. CDR3 size: 14 residues. The CDR3 coding sequence is TGTGCCAGCAGTTCTAGCGGGGTCCCTGTTAGGCAGTTCTTC. Protein: CASSSSGVPVRQFF.

This clone appeared a few times. V gene TRBV5-1 combines with J gene TRBJ2-3; D ambiguous. The CDR3 has 14 amino acids. Trimming stripped 0 bases from V and 4 bases from J, with 9 bases between. Germline-derived CDR1 and CDR2 are SGHRS and YFSETQ. The CDR3 sequence: CASSLAQRADTQYF. CDR3 DNA sequence: TGCGCCAGCAGCTTGGCCCAACGGGCAGATACGCAGTATTTT.

V gene TRBV7-9 combines with J gene TRBJ2-7; TRBD2 might be the D (6 bases). V dropped 1 base and J dropped 0 bases, with 10 bases sitting between them. The length of the CDR3 is 15 residues. The V gene's germline CDR1 is SEHNR and CDR2 FQNEAQ (reference sequence). CDR3 DNA: TGTGCCAGCAGCTTAGTACGGGGACTCTCCTACGAGCAGTACTTC. Amino acids: CASSLVRGLSYEQYF.

This clone showed up just a few times. For the CDR3, the DNA is TGTGCCAGCAGTTTCCAGGGGGGTTACACTGAAGCTTTCTTT. It translates to CASSFQGGYTEAFF. The chain has TRBV7-9 and TRBJ1-1, with 7 bases that match TRBD1. Germline CDR1 and CDR2: SEHNR and FQNEAQ (reference sequence). J lost 3 bases, V lost 6 bases, and 7 bases had no gene match. The CDR3 is 14 amino acids.

This chain links TRBV6-2 or TRBV6-3 with TRBJ1-1, with 9 positions matching TRBD1. The junction had 8 bases not matched to a gene; V was cut back by 6 bases and J by 6 bases. Per the germline V gene, CDR1 is MNHEY and CDR2 is SVGEGT. This CDR3 has 14 amino acids. CDR3: CASSRTGGGSEAFF. CDR3 sequence (DNA): TGTGCCAGCAGCCGTACAGGGGGCGGCTCTGAAGCTTTCTTT.

This clone came up once. The rearrangement uses TRBV10-3 and TRBJ2-7; perhaps TRBD1 as D (6 bases). V dropped 2 bases and J dropped 3 bases, with 14 bases sitting between them. CDR1 is ENHRY and CDR2 is SYGVKD in the germline V gene. This CDR3 spans 15 amino acids. CDR3 sequence: CAISEPRTGFYEQYF. The CDR3 nucleotides are TGTGCCATCAGTGAGCCAAGAACAGGGTTCTACGAGCAGTACTTC.

The rearrangement joins TRBV24-1 to TRBJ1-1; 7 bases are a match to TRBD1. CDR1 and CDR2 (germline): KGHDR, SFDVKD. After removal of 5 bases from V and 1 base from J, the junction contained 3 bases not matched to a gene. The CDR3 has 14 residues. CDR3 in amino acids: CATSAPGGNTEAFF. In nucleotides, the CDR3 is TGTGCCACCAGTGCCCCAGGGGGGAACACTGAAGCTTTCTTT.

As DNA, the CDR3 is TGTGCCAGCTCACCATCAGAATCCTCTGGAAACACCATATATTTT. It is translated as CASSPSESSGNTIYF. The rearrangement uses TRBV18 and TRBJ1-3; D is undetermined. This CDR3 comprises 15 residues. V lost 2 bases and J lost 0, with 8 bases in between. In germline, CDR1 is KGHSH, CDR2 LQKENI.

The chain recombines TRBV6-5 with TRBJ2-7, with D possibly being TRBD1 (6 bases). The V and J ends lost 5 bases and 12 bases respectively, with 17 bases between them. Germline CDR1 and CDR2: MNHEY and SVGAGI. The CDR3 totals 12 residues. This CDR3 is CASSIWTAGLYF. CDR3 coding DNA: TGTGCCAGCAGTATCTGGACAGCCGGGTTGTACTTC.

The genes are TRBV29-1 and TRBJ2-7; 7 bases line up with TRBD1. This CDR3 is 13 amino acids long. The germline gives CDR1 SQVTM, CDR2 ANQGSEA. With V trimmed by 2 bases and J by 5 bases, 6 bases remained unmatched. CDR3 nucleotides: TGCAGCGTTGAAAAGGGGGCGGTCAACGAGCAGTACTTC. This encodes CSVEKGAVNEQYF.

In its sample, this clone was seen a few times. One end of the junction varies from germline; a read error may be responsible. The rearrangement uses TRBV6-1 and TRBJ2-2; 12 nucleotides line up with TRBD1. Germline V gives CDR1 MNHNS, CDR2 SASEGT. This CDR3 contains 15 residues. The CDR3 protein is CASSQAGTGGVELFF. The DNA of the CDR3 is TGTGCCAGCAGTCAAGCCGGGACAGGGGGCGTGGAGCTGTTTTTT.

This chain connects TRBV11-2 to TRBJ1-2, with 7 bases aligning to TRBD1. The CDR3 runs to 13 residues. V shed 5 bases, J shed 2 bases, and the junction held 2 bases outside the gene matches. Per the germline V gene, CDR1 is SGHAT and CDR2 is FQNNGV. CDR3 in amino acids: CASSPDRNYGYTF. CDR3 in DNA: TGTGCCAGCAGCCCGGACAGGAACTATGGCTACACCTTC.

The V call is TRBV18, the J call TRBJ1-2, with 10 positions matching TRBD1. CDR3 size: 14 residues. CDR1 and CDR2 from the germline V gene are KGHSH and LQKENI. V was pared by 3 bases and J by 7 bases, with 5 bases of the junction left unmatched. The CDR3 here is CASSPGQGLSGYTF. Written as DNA, the CDR3 is TGTGCCAGCTCACCGGGACAGGGGTTAAGTGGCTACACCTTC.

The chain is built from TRBV5-6 and TRBJ2-5; D uncertain. CDR1 is SGHDT, CDR2 YYEEEE, per germline. V was pared by 1 base and J by 5 bases, with 9 bases between. The CDR3 totals 13 residues. The CDR3 region has the DNA TGTGCCAGCAGCTTGCAAGGAGTCGAGACCCAGTACTTC. This encodes CASSLQGVETQYF. The complete variable domain, with remaining parts taken from reference TRBV5-6 and TRBJ2-5, reads DAGVTQSPTHLIKTRGQQVTLRCSPKSGHDTVSWYQQALGQGPQFIFQYYEEEERQRGNFPDRFSGHQFPNYSSELNVNALLLGDSALYLCASSLQGVETQYFGPGTRLLVL.

The rearrangement uses TRBV18 and TRBJ2-7; the match to TRBD2 covers 8 bases. Germline V gene lookup returns CDR1 KGHSH and CDR2 LQKENI. Trimming took 5 bases from V and 7 from J; bases not matched to a gene: 4. The length of the CDR3 is 12 residues. As DNA, the CDR3 is TGTGCCAGCTCATGGAGCGGGGGTGAGCAGTACTTC. Translation gives CASSWSGGEQYF.